The next 5 T cell receptor beta chains were all read from a single sample in a study of T cell responses to AZD1222 COVID-19 vaccine. The data were produced by immunoSEQ multiplex PCR, yet TCRdb's version contains in-frame clones alone and is incomplete. The sample holds tens of thousands of clones; 70% to 90% are singletons and the top ten take about 19%. The sequences come from peripheral blood, collected on day 0 of AZD1222 vaccination. The receptors shown here come from an adult in good health.

The chain combines TRBV3-1 (or the pseudogene TRBV3-2) with TRBJ2-7; 8 nucleotides match TRBD2. The germline V gene encodes CDR1 LGHDT and CDR2 YNNKEL (reference sequence). CDR3 length: 14 amino acids. Unmatched junction bases numbered 5, after V lost 2 bases and J lost 5 bases. In nucleotides, the CDR3 is TGTGCCAGCAGCCAATGGAGCGGGGGCCACGAGCAGTACTTC. Its translation: CASSQWSGGHEQYF.

This chain uses TRBV19 with TRBJ1-5; 7 positions match TRBD1. The ends lost 2 bases at V and 6 bases at J; junction bases unmatched: 7. The V gene's germline CDR1 is LNHDA and CDR2 SQIVND (reference sequence). This CDR3 has 15 amino acids. CDR3 coding DNA: TGTGCCAGTAGTATAACAGGGGCTCCCCGTCAGCCCCAGCATTTT. Its translation is CASSITGAPRQPQHF.

V is TRBV6-5 and J is TRBJ2-5; D is possibly TRBD1 (5 bases). CDR3 length: 12 amino acids. V was trimmed by 10 bases and J by 5 bases, leaving 14 bases between them. Per the germline V gene, CDR1 is MNHEY and CDR2 is SVGAGI. The CDR3, as DNA: TGTGCCACCGATTCAGGGTCCGAGACCCAGTACTTC. Encoded protein: CATDSGSETQYF.

CDR3 protein: CASSRLSGELFF. CDR3 coding DNA: TGTGCCAGCAGTCGACTCTCCGGGGAGCTGTTTTTT. This chain joins TRBV12-3 or TRBV12-4 and TRBJ2-2; no clear D gene. V was cut by 5 bases and J by 6 bases, with 7 bases left in between. The CDR3 totals 12 residues.

This clone has only a few counts. This chain connects TRBV11-2 to TRBJ2-7, with D perhaps TRBD2 (6 bases). Trimming shortened V by 0 bases and J by 8 bases, and 8 bases separated the two germline ends. The CDR3 extends over 12 amino acids. The V gene's germline CDR1 is SGHAT and CDR2 FQNNGV. The CDR3 bases are TGTGCCAGCAGCTTAGATCTAGCGAAGCAGTACTTC. Protein: CASSLDLAKQYF.